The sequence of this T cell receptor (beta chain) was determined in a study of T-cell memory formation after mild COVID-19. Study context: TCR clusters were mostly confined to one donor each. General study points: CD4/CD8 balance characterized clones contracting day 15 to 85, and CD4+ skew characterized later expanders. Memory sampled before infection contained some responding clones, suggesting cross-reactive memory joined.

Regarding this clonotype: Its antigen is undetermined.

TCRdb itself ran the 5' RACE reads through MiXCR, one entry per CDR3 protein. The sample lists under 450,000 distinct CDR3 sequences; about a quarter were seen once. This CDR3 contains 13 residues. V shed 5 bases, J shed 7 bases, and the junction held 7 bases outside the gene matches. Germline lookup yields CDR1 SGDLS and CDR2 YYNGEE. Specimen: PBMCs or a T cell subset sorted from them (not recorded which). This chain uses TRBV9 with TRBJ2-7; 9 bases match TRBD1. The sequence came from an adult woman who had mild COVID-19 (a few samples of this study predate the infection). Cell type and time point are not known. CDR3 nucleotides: TGTGCCAGCAGAGGGACAGGGTTCGGGGAGCAGTACTTC. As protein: CASRGTGFGEQYF.